Here is one TCR beta chain with its context. This clonotype was observed at least ten times. Its recognized antigen is unknown. The sample holds no much larger clone one base away, and base qualities are not on file. V is clipped by 4 bases and J by 1 base, and the sequence between their germline boundaries is 14 bases long. The CDR3 starts with the cysteine, ends with the phenylalanine, and has 15 residues. Only the CDR3 DNA is retained, 45 bases long and in frame from the first base. CDR1 and CDR2 (SGHRS, YFSETQ) derive from the germline V gene. The sample comes from a study of T-cell reconstitution after alpha-beta-depleted transplantation in children (dated by TCRdb to about 2016). For the study in its entirety: Using TCR repertoire profiling, the study quantitatively followed how T-cell immune reconstitution unfolded in children after TCRalphabeta/CD19-depleted allogeneic hematopoietic cell transplantation.

Libraries were prepared through PCR. Instrument used: Illumina HiSeq 2500. TCR library preparation used molecular barcoding, with unique molecular identifiers applied to normalize quantification of the TCRbeta repertoire. TCRdb passed the public sequencing reads through fastp at Q25 and MiXCR, retaining productive beta sequences. Rows with one shared CDR3 protein collapse into an entry with the most common genes and DNA. Across this sample there are 490,000 or so distinct CDR3 sequences, with roughly an eighth seen only once. Together, the top ten hold 5% to 6% of the sample. The specimen comprised PBMCs from the stem cell graft donor, sampled from the stem cell graft. Here the chain combines TRBV5-1 and TRBJ1-1; tentative D gene TRBD1, with 5 bases matching. This sequence originates from a human donor who donated a stem cell graft to a child with combined immunodeficiency. The nucleotide sequence reads TGCGCCAGCAGCAAAATGGACACGTCGAACACTGAAGCTTTCTTT. It translates as CASSKMDTSNTEAFF.